This record covers a single T cell receptor (beta chain). As yet, its antigen is unknown. Trimming shortened V by 1 base and J by 6 bases, and 22 bases separated the two germline ends. Germline V gene lookup returns CDR1 SSHAT and CDR2 FNYEAQ (reference sequence). The CDR3 contains 18 residues. This specimen belongs to a study of T cell responses to AZD1222 COVID-19 vaccine. Broader study findings: White British people made up most donors, females outnumbered males, and clonal diversity was possibly underestimated. Epitopes outside B.1.351 and B.1.1.7 mutated regions reportedly drew nearly half of spike TCRs.

This table comes from immunoSEQ multiplex PCR, and its TCRdb copy is limited to in-frame clones, with some not included. The data contain about 83,000 clones, roughly 90% of them seen just once; the ten biggest clones take up 4% to 5.5%. The source was peripheral blood, collected on day 0 of MenACWY control vaccination. This TCR was recovered from an adult in good health. The V call is TRBV7-7, the J call TRBJ2-1, with TRBD1 as a possible D gene (5 bases). The CDR3 protein is CASSLGIWGPRSGNEQFF. CDR3 nucleotide sequence: TGTGCCAGCAGCTTAGGGATCTGGGGCCCCCGGTCCGGCAATGAGCAGTTCTTC.